A single sample gave rise to the 30 T cell receptor beta chains below, sequenced in a study of blood T cells in healthy people across ages. A sample-barcoded 5' primer and a J-beta primer mix were used in a second PCR of about 7 to 11 cycles. TCRdb re-analysed the 5' RACE reads in MiXCR, keeping a single row per CDR3 protein. Counted here are about 1.8 million distinct CDR3 sequences, about 50% occurring once; the ten biggest clones make up around 2.1%. Specimen: blood. Every receptor here comes from a woman in her thirties or forties in good health.

The rearrangement uses TRBV12-3 or TRBV12-4 and TRBJ2-7; D remains unclear. The CDR3 is 12 residues long. With 5 bases removed from V and 4 bases from J, the gap between germline ends came to 9 bases. The DNA for the CDR3 is TGTGCCAGCAGTCCGTATGTGTACGAGCAGTACTTC. This sequence encodes CASSPYVYEQYF.

The chain has TRBV11-2 and TRBJ2-3, with 11 bases fitting TRBD2. The germline gives CDR1 SGHAT, CDR2 FQNNGV. The ends lost 3 bases at V and 4 bases at J; junction bases unmatched: 21. The CDR3 is 21 residues long. The DNA of the CDR3 is TGTGCCAGCAGCTTGAGGGGCGGCTACCTAGCGGGGGGCCCCAGGGCAGATACGCAGTATTTT. It translates to CASSLRGGYLAGGPRADTQYF. Complete variable domain (other parts from reference TRBV11-2 and TRBJ2-3): EAGVAQSPRYKIIEKRQSVAFWCNPISGHATLYWYQQILGQGPKLLIQFQNNGVVDDSQLPKDRFSAERLKGVDSTLKIQPAKLEDSAVYLCASSLRGGYLAGGPRADTQYFGPGTRLTVL.

V usage is TRBV29-1 and J usage is TRBJ1-5, with TRBD1 matching 10 bases. CDR1 and CDR2 from the germline V gene are SQVTM and ANQGSEA. The junction had 10 bases not matched to a gene; V was cut back by 5 bases and J by 6 bases. This CDR3 comprises 15 residues. The CDR3 loop is CSVRGGTGASQPQHF. Here the CDR3 DNA reads TGCAGCGTTCGAGGCGGGACAGGGGCGAGTCAGCCCCAGCATTTT.

This rearrangement joins TRBV3-1 to TRBJ2-1; 9 bases map to TRBD1. V lost 4 bases, J lost 6 bases, and 7 bases stayed unmatched. Germline V gene lookup returns CDR1 LGHDT and CDR2 YNNKEL (reference sequence). This CDR3 has 15 residues. CDR3 region: CASSLDRGEPNEQFF. CDR3 coding DNA: TGTGCCAGCAGCCTAGACAGGGGGGAACCCAATGAGCAGTTCTTC.

The chain recombines TRBV20-1 with TRBJ2-1, with TRBD1 matching over 7 bases. From germline, CDR1 is DFQATT and CDR2 SNEGSKA (reference sequence). The V and J ends lost 6 bases and 0 bases, in that order; junction bases with no gene match: 14. The CDR3 spans 17 residues. DNA of the CDR3: TGCAGTGCAAGGGCCTTCAGGGGGTCGAGCTCCTACAATGAGCAGTTCTTC. Residues: CSARAFRGSSSYNEQFF.

The DNA of the CDR3 is TGTGCCAGCAGCCTCATTGGGGGGGGGTACCAAGAGACCCAGTACTTC. Translation gives CASSLIGGGYQETQYF. The chain carries TRBV7-8 and TRBJ2-5; 7 bases are a match to TRBD2. The V and J ends lost 5 bases and 0 bases, in that order; junction bases with no gene match: 9. There are 16 residues in the CDR3. Germline lookup yields CDR1 SGHVS and CDR2 FQNEAQ.

In this sample, this clonotype turned up a few times. The chain joins TRBV7-2 to TRBJ1-2; 7 bases line up with TRBD1. The CDR3 has 18 amino acids. V lost 3 bases to trimming and J lost 4 bases; unmatched junction nucleotides: 17. In germline, CDR1 is SGHTA, CDR2 FQGNSA. The CDR3 sequence is CASSLRAGSGGGIYGYTF. As DNA, the CDR3 is TGTGCCAGCAGCTTGAGAGCGGGCTCAGGGGGAGGAATCTATGGCTACACCTTC.

This clonotype was detected only a few times. The chain is built from TRBV3-1 and TRBJ1-6; 9 bases fit TRBD1. The CDR3 has 13 amino acids. J lost 8 bases, V lost 4 bases, and 0 bases had no gene match. CDR1 LGHDT and CDR2 YNNKEL come from the germline V gene (reference sequence). The CDR3 sequence is CASSRTGDSPLHF. CDR3 nucleotides: TGTGCCAGCAGCCGGACAGGGGATTCACCCCTCCACTTT.

This chain joins TRBV13 and TRBJ1-1, with 11 bases matching TRBD1. Germline V lookup: CDR1 PRHDT, CDR2 FYEKMQ (reference sequence). V trimming: 4 bases; J trimming: 4 bases; junction bases outside the gene matches: 2. The CDR3 extends over 14 amino acids. For the CDR3, the DNA is TGTGCCAGCAGCTCGGGACAGGGGGGCACTGAAGCTTTCTTT. Amino acids: CASSSGQGGTEAFF.

This chain links TRBV7-2 with TRBJ1-1; no clear D gene. This CDR3 has 16 amino acids. CDR1 and CDR2 (germline): SGHTA, FQGNSA. Trimming shortened V by 0 bases and J by 0 bases, and 11 bases separated the two germline ends. The CDR3 sequence: CASSLARPQMNTEAFF. The DNA for the CDR3 is TGTGCCAGCAGCTTAGCCCGACCGCAAATGAACACTGAAGCTTTCTTT.

The sample holds a few counts of this clonotype. J is TRBJ2-1 and V is TRBV4-2; 9 nucleotides match TRBD1. V dropped 1 base and J dropped 8; count of bases not matched to a gene: 9. The germline gives CDR1 LGHNA, CDR2 YNFKEQ. This CDR3 spans 16 amino acids. This chain's CDR3 is CASSQVGTGGLHEQFF. In nucleotides, the CDR3 is TGTGCCAGCAGCCAAGTAGGAACAGGGGGCTTGCATGAGCAGTTCTTC.

This clonotype appeared a few times. The genes are TRBV10-2 and TRBJ2-3; a possible D gene is TRBD2 (6 bases). The CDR3 is made up of 15 amino acids. The V end was cut by 4 bases, the J end by 5 bases, with 16 bases between. Germline V CDR1 and CDR2: WSHSY, SAAADI. CDR3 region: CASSGRDSRGDTQYF. As DNA, the CDR3 is TGCGCCAGCAGTGGCCGGGACTCTCGAGGAGATACGCAGTATTTT.

The chain is built from TRBV28 and TRBJ2-4, with 8 bases matching TRBD1. The end of the DNA aligns better with TRBJ2-7, so the J call may be wrong. Per germline, CDR1 MDHEN and CDR2 SYDVKM. The CDR3 length is 13 residues. As DNA, the CDR3 is TGTGCCAGCAGTTCCCACAGGGGGATCGAGCAGTACTTC. This gives the protein CASSSHRGIEQYF.

The rearrangement links TRBV14 to TRBJ2-3; 7 bases are a match to TRBD2. Trimming took 4 bases from V and 1 from J; bases not matched to a gene: 8. This CDR3 comprises 16 residues. Looked up from germline, CDR1 is SGHDN and CDR2 is FVKESK. The CDR3 spells CASSLPGRAGTDTQYF. As DNA, the CDR3 is TGTGCCAGCAGCCTCCCGGGGAGGGCCGGCACAGATACGCAGTATTTT.

This clonotype was seen a few times. The chain combines TRBV4-3 with TRBJ2-7; 11 bases map to TRBD2. With V trimmed by 3 bases and J by 3 bases, 10 bases remained unmatched. The CDR3 extends over 17 amino acids. The germline V gene has CDR1 LGHNA and CDR2 YSLEER. The DNA of the CDR3 is TGCGCCAGCAGCCAGGCCCTTGGGACTAGCGGCCGCTACGAGCAGTACTTC. Encoded protein: CASSQALGTSGRYEQYF.

CDR3 in DNA: TGTGCCAGCAGCCCTATTACAGGATTGTACGAGCAGTACTTC. Translated, it gives CASSPITGLYEQYF. This chain links TRBV5-6 with TRBJ2-4, with D tentatively TRBD1 (5 bases). The DNA end favors TRBJ2-7, so the J call may be wrong. Germline V gene sequence: CDR1 SGHDT, CDR2 YYEEEE. This CDR3 has 14 amino acids.

V gene TRBV2 combines with J gene TRBJ2-5; 7 bases match TRBD1. Judging by the DNA end, TRBJ2-7 fits better; the J call may be wrong. Per germline, CDR1 SNHLY and CDR2 FYNNEI. CDR3 length: 14 residues. CDR3 protein: CASSVPGTDYEQYF. Written as DNA, the CDR3 is TGTGCCAGCAGTGTACCCGGGACAGACTACGAGCAGTACTTC.

V and J are TRBV29-1 and TRBJ2-7; unclear D gene. Germline CDR1 is SQVTM and CDR2 is ANQGSEA. The V end lost 4 bases, the J end lost 0 bases, and 13 bases lay between the germline ends. This CDR3 has 14 amino acids. The DNA of the CDR3 is TGCAGCGTTGGGCTGAGAAGTAGCTCCTACGAGCAGTACTTC. It encodes CSVGLRSSSYEQYF.

This clonotype appeared many times. The chain joins TRBV20-1 to TRBJ2-7, with 7 bases lining up with TRBD1. The CDR3 is made up of 12 amino acids. Germline-derived CDR1 and CDR2 are DFQATT and SNEGSKA (reference sequence). Written as DNA, the CDR3 is TGCAGCGCCCGGACAGGTACCTACGAGCAGTACTTC. Protein: CSARTGTYEQYF.

J is TRBJ2-3 and V is TRBV5-1; D not certain. Germline CDR1 is SGHRS and CDR2 is YFSETQ. Trimming pared 1 base from V and 4 bases from J, leaving 16 bases between. The CDR3 loop spans 16 amino acids. CDR3 nucleotides: TGCGCCAGCAGCTTGTATTGGCTGGGTAGCCCAGATACGCAGTATTTT. Translated: CASSLYWLGSPDTQYF.

This clonotype was seen a few times. The V call is TRBV5-1, the J call TRBJ2-1, with 7 bases matching TRBD1. The ends lost 0 bases at V and 6 bases at J; junction bases unmatched: 6. The length of the CDR3 is 15 residues. Per germline, CDR1 SGHRS and CDR2 YFSETQ. The CDR3 spells CASSLVGTVLNEQFF. As DNA, the CDR3 is TGCGCCAGCAGCTTGGTAGGGACAGTCCTCAATGAGCAGTTCTTC.

J is TRBJ2-1 and V is TRBV6-2 or TRBV6-3; the match to TRBD2 covers 8 bases. The J call is doubtful: the DNA matches TRBJ2-7 better. Germline V gene data show CDR1 as MNHEY and CDR2 as SVGEGT. The CDR3 is made up of 16 amino acids. The CDR3 coding sequence is TGTGCCAGCGGCAGCGGGGGCCGCAGCTCCTACAATGAGCAGTACTTC. It encodes CASGSGGRSSYNEQYF.

The chain is built from TRBV6-6 and TRBJ2-3; 11 positions match TRBD1. The CDR3 covers 16 residues. The germline gives CDR1 MNHNY, CDR2 SVGAGI (reference sequence). Unmatched junction bases numbered 5, after V lost 5 bases and J lost 1 base. The CDR3 reads CASSPRGQGGTDTQYF. Written as DNA, the CDR3 is TGTGCCAGCAGTCCCCGGGGACAGGGGGGCACAGATACGCAGTATTTT.

Concerning this clonotype: At one end the junction does not follow the germline gene, possibly because of a read error. This chain links TRBV5-1 with TRBJ2-5; 9 nucleotides align to TRBD2. The CDR3 contains 15 residues. Germline CDR1 SGHRS, CDR2 YFSETQ. In nucleotides, the CDR3 is TGCGCTAGCAGCGGCAGCGGGGGGCTTCAAGAGACCCAGTACTTC. The encoded protein is CASSGSGGLQETQYF.

The chain links TRBV5-4 to TRBJ2-5; 14 bases are a match to TRBD2. Germline CDR1 is SGHNT and CDR2 is YYREEE (reference sequence). J was trimmed by 2 bases and V by 7 bases; bases with no gene match: 10. The CDR3 consists of 17 residues. This CDR3 is CASGRSGTSGGQETQYF. The CDR3 bases are TGTGCCAGCGGTAGGAGTGGGACTAGCGGGGGTCAAGAGACCCAGTACTTC.

With regard to this clonotype: A read error may account for a junction end that differs from germline. This chain links TRBV29-1 with TRBJ1-5; the match to TRBD1 covers 10 bases. The V gene's germline CDR1 is SQVTM and CDR2 ANQGSEA. This CDR3 region has 15 residues. The DNA for the CDR3 is TGCAGCGTGGGGGTGGGACAGGGGTTCAATCTGCCCCAGCATTTT. Its translation: CSVGVGQGFNLPQHF. Drawing the rest from reference TRBV29-1 and TRBJ1-5, the complete variable domain is SAVISQKPSRDICQRGTSLTIQCQVDSQVTMMFWYRQQPGQSLTLIATANQGSEATYESGFVIDKFPISRPNLTFSTLTVSNMSPEDSSIYLCSVGVGQGFNLPQHFGDGTRLSIL.

V usage is TRBV14 and J usage is TRBJ2-3, with D possibly being TRBD2 (6 bases). There are 14 residues in the CDR3. Germline V gene sequence: CDR1 SGHDN, CDR2 FVKESK. V was clipped by 4 bases and J by 5 bases, with 13 bases between them. The CDR3, as DNA: TGTGCCAGCAGCCCTCGCGGGGACGTAGATACGCAGTATTTT. Encoded protein: CASSPRGDVDTQYF.

V gene TRBV11-2 combines with J gene TRBJ2-3; 9 positions agree with TRBD2. The CDR3 contains 16 residues. The germline gives CDR1 SGHAT, CDR2 FQNNGV. J was trimmed by 4 bases and V by 4 bases; bases with no gene match: 9. DNA of the CDR3: TGTGCCAGCAGCTATGGATCAGCGGGGGGAGCAGATACGCAGTATTTT. It encodes CASSYGSAGGADTQYF.

This clonotype has a handful of counts. The chain employs TRBV29-1 and TRBJ1-2; 8 nucleotides match TRBD1. The germline gives CDR1 SQVTM, CDR2 ANQGSEA. V lost 1 base and J lost 5; bases outside the gene matches: 6. This CDR3 contains 14 residues. CDR3: CSVEGGQAVYGYTF. The CDR3 DNA is TGCAGCGTTGAAGGGGGACAGGCCGTTTATGGCTACACCTTC. The whole variable domain, remainder taken from reference TRBV29-1 and TRBJ1-2, is SAVISQKPSRDICQRGTSLTIQCQVDSQVTMMFWYRQQPGQSLTLIATANQGSEATYESGFVIDKFPISRPNLTFSTLTVSNMSPEDSSIYLCSVEGGQAVYGYTFGSGTRLTVV.

The rearrangement uses TRBV12-3 or TRBV12-4 and TRBJ2-5; 9 bases match TRBD1. The J call is uncertain, as TRBJ2-7 better fits the DNA end. CDR3 length equals 15 residues. The CDR3 DNA follows: TGTGCCAGCAATAAATTCCCGGGACAGGGCACCGAGCAGTACTTC. Its translation is CASNKFPGQGTEQYF.